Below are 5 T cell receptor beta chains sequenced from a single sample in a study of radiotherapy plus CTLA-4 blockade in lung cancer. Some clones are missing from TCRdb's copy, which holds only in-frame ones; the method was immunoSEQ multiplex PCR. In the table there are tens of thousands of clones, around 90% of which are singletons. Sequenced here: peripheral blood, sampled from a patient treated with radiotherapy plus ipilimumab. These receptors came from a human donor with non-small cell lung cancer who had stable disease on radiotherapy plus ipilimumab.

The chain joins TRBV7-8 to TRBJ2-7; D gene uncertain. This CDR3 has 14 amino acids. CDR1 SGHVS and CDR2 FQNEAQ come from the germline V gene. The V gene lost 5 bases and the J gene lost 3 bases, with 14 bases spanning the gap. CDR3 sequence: CASSLAALGYEQYF. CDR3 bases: TGTGCCAGCAGCCTTGCCGCTCTGGGCTACGAGCAGTACTTC.

CDR3 sequence reads: CASSIDDRYTEAFF. Written as DNA, the CDR3 is TGTGCCAGTAGTATAGACGACAGATACACTGAAGCTTTCTTT. The rearrangement links TRBV19 to TRBJ1-1; a weak D match, TRBD1 (5 bases). The CDR3 sequence is 14 residues long. Between the trimmed V and J ends, which lost 0 bases and 3 bases, there was a span of 8 bases. CDR1 is LNHDA, CDR2 SQIVND, per germline (reference sequence).

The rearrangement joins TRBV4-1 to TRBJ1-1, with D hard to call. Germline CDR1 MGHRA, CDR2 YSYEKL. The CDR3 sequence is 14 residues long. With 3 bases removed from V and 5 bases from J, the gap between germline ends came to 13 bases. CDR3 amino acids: CASSQRQLGTEAFF. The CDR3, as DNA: TGCGCCAGCAGCCAGAGGCAACTCGGGACTGAAGCTTTCTTT.

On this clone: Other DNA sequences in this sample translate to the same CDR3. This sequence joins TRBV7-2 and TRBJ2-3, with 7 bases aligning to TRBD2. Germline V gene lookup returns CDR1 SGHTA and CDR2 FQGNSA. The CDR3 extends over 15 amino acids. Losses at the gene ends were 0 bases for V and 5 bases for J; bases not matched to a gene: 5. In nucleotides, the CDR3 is TGTGCCAGCAGCTTAGCTGGCGGGGGTCTAGATACGCAGTATTTT. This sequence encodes CASSLAGGGLDTQYF.

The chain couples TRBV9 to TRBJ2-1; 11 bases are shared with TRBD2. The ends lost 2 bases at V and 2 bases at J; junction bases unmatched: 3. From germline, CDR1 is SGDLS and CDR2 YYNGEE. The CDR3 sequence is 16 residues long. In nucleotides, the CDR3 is TGTGCCAGCAGCGTGACTAGCGGGACCACCTACAATGAGCAGTTCTTC. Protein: CASSVTSGTTYNEQFF.